The 30 T cell receptor beta chains given below trace back to one sample, sequenced in a study of shared clonotypes between healthy human individuals. CD8 cells regarded as naive lacked CD45RO, were positively chosen for CCR7, and omitted terminally differentiated effector memory CD45RA+ cells. The repertoire was sequenced with immunoSEQ multiplex PCR; TCRdb's copy has only in-frame clones and lacks some. This table has about 700,000 clones, 90% to 95% appearing once. Sequenced input: naive CD8+ T cells sorted from blood. These receptors all come from a man aged 30-40 years in good health.

The chain couples TRBV7-2 to TRBJ2-7, with D perhaps being TRBD1 or TRBD2 (5 bases each). Germline CDR1 and CDR2: SGHTA and FQGNSA. The length of the CDR3 is 13 residues. V was shortened by 8 bases and J by 6 bases, with 17 bases between the two germline ends. The CDR3 DNA is TGTGCCAGCTCCGGGACCCCCGTGGTCGAGCAGTACTTC. It translates to CASSGTPVVEQYF. Using reference TRBV7-2 and TRBJ2-7 for the parts outside the CDR3, the full variable domain is GAGVSQSPSNKVTEKGKDVELRCDPISGHTALYWYRQSLGQGLEFLIYFQGNSAPDKSGLPSDRFSAERTGGSVSTLTIQRTQQEDSAVYLCASSGTPVVEQYFGPGTRLTVT.

The V and J genes are TRBV10-3 and TRBJ2-3; 9 bases are a match to TRBD2. The CDR3 has 16 residues. CDR1 ENHRY and CDR2 SYGVKD come from the germline V gene. V was clipped by 11 bases and J by 5 bases; unmatched bases: 17. CDR3 sequence: CAVSPSVAGVVDTQYF. CDR3 in DNA: TGTGCCGTAAGTCCGTCGGTAGCGGGAGTTGTAGATACGCAGTATTTT.

The CDR3: CASHHLASGSHNEQFF. CDR3 DNA sequence: TGTGCCAGCCATCATCTGGCTAGCGGGAGCCACAATGAGCAGTTCTTC. The chain recombines TRBV27 with TRBJ2-1, with TRBD2 matching over 10 bases. CDR1 is MNHEY and CDR2 is SMNVEV in the germline V gene (reference sequence). Trimming at V came to 8 bases and at J to 5 bases, leaving 12 bases not matched to a gene. The CDR3 loop spans 16 amino acids.

The chain recombines TRBV7-9 with TRBJ1-1, with D uncertain. The CDR3 totals 14 residues. Trimming pared 3 bases from V and 1 base from J, leaving 9 bases between. CDR1 is SEHNR, CDR2 FQNEAQ, per germline (reference sequence). CDR3 sequence: CASSFGQSNTEAFF. The CDR3 DNA is TGTGCCAGCAGCTTTGGCCAGTCGAACACTGAAGCTTTCTTT.

The table lists this clone with a count of one. This chain joins TRBV2 and TRBJ2-1; TRBD1 is a possible D gene (6 bases). CDR3 length: 16 residues. Germline V gene data show CDR1 as SNHLY and CDR2 as FYNNEI. V was clipped by 6 bases and J by 1 base, with 16 bases between them. This CDR3 is CASRYPLQGSYNEQFF. The CDR3 bases are TGTGCCAGCAGGTATCCACTCCAGGGGTCCTACAATGAGCAGTTCTTC.

This chain uses TRBV4-1 with TRBJ2-1; 11 bases agree with TRBD2. The CDR3 sequence is 18 residues long. V trimming: 6 bases; J trimming: 0 bases; junction bases outside the gene matches: 10. Germline loops: CDR1 MGHRA, CDR2 YSYEKL. CDR3 in amino acids: CASSPLVTSGVSYNEQFF. Written as DNA, the CDR3 is TGCGCCAGCAGTCCACTGGTGACTAGCGGGGTCTCCTACAATGAGCAGTTCTTC.

The chain links TRBV27 to TRBJ1-2, with TRBD1 matching 9 bases. The germline V gene encodes CDR1 MNHEY and CDR2 SMNVEV (reference sequence). J lost 5 bases, V lost 0 bases, and 7 bases had no gene match. The CDR3 consists of 16 residues. The CDR3 DNA follows: TGTGCCAGCAGTTTATCGGGGACAGGGCTTCAATATGGCTACACCTTC. It codes for CASSLSGTGLQYGYTF.

V is TRBV5-4 and J is TRBJ2-1; 11 bases fit TRBD2. Germline V gene data show CDR1 as SGHNT and CDR2 as YYREEE (reference sequence). The junction had 8 bases not matched to a gene; V was cut back by 3 bases and J by 6 bases. CDR3 length: 16 residues. The DNA of the CDR3 is TGTGCCAGCAGCTCCCCGACTAGCGGGATTCTCAATGAGCAGTTCTTC. Translating it yields CASSSPTSGILNEQFF.

The chain uses TRBV5-8 and TRBJ2-1; D may be TRBD2 (6 bases). CDR1 is SGHTS and CDR2 is YDEGEE in the germline V gene. V was pared by 9 bases and J by 7 bases, with 26 bases between. CDR3 length equals 16 residues. The CDR3 spells CATAPELARPGNEQFF. The CDR3 nucleotides are TGTGCCACCGCTCCTGAACTAGCCCGCCCGGGAAATGAGCAGTTCTTC.

The chain carries TRBV7-8 and TRBJ2-1; 10 bases are a match to TRBD2. This CDR3 region has 15 residues. From germline, CDR1 is SGHVS and CDR2 FQNEAQ. V shed 6 bases, J shed 8 bases, and the junction held 10 bases outside the gene matches. The chain's CDR3 is CASSDRLAGEDEQFF. CDR3 coding DNA: TGTGCCAGCAGTGATCGGCTAGCGGGAGAGGATGAGCAGTTCTTC. Full variable domain (missing parts from reference TRBV7-8 and TRBJ2-1): GAGVSQSPRYKVAKRGQDVALRCDPISGHVSLFWYQQALGQGPEFLTYFQNEAQLDKSGLPSDRFFAERPEGSVSTLKIQRTQQEDSAVYLCASSDRLAGEDEQFFGPGTRLTVL.

Remarks on this clone: Other DNA sequences within the sample encode an identical CDR3. V gene TRBV7-2 combines with J gene TRBJ2-3; TRBD2 matches 10 bases. With V trimmed by 3 bases and J by 1 base, 1 base remained unmatched. Per germline, CDR1 SGHTA and CDR2 FQGNSA. This CDR3 is 15 amino acids long. CDR3 nucleotides: TGTGCCAGCAGCTTCGGGACTAGCGGCACAGATACGCAGTATTTT. Translation gives CASSFGTSGTDTQYF.

This sequence joins TRBV30 and TRBJ2-1; the D gene is possibly TRBD2 (6 bases). V dropped 7 bases and J dropped 4 bases, with 17 bases sitting between them. Germline-derived CDR1 and CDR2 are GTSNPN and SVGIG (reference sequence). The CDR3 covers 14 residues. In DNA, the CDR3 is TGTGCCTATAAAGAATCGGGACTTTACAATGAGCAGTTCTTC. As protein: CAYKESGLYNEQFF.

The chain recombines TRBV4-1 with TRBJ2-1; D not resolved. The CDR3 totals 11 residues. CDR1 and CDR2 (germline): MGHRA, YSYEKL. The V gene lost 5 bases and the J gene lost 7 bases, with 6 bases spanning the gap. CDR3 residues: CASSVGNEQFF. In nucleotides, the CDR3 is TGCGCCAGCAGCGTAGGGAATGAGCAGTTCTTC.

Notes on this clone: The identical CDR3 is also encoded by other nucleotide sequences in the sample. The rearrangement uses TRBV28 and TRBJ2-1; D remains ambiguous. Trimming pared 3 bases from V and 8 bases from J, leaving 5 bases between. Germline-derived CDR1 and CDR2 are MDHEN and SYDVKM. The CDR3 extends over 11 amino acids. The CDR3 coding sequence is TGTGCCAGCAGTTTTTTTTATGAGCAGTTCTTC. Its translation is CASSFFYEQFF.

Of note for this clone: One end of the junction varies from germline; a read error may be responsible. The V and J genes are TRBV10-2 and TRBJ2-7, with 11 bases lining up with TRBD1. CDR1 and CDR2 from the germline V gene are WSHSY and SAAADI. The CDR3 length is 14 residues. The CDR3 sequence: CAISAGTGGYEQYF. The CDR3 coding sequence is TGCGCCATCAGTGCGGGGACAGGGGGCTACGAGCAGTACTTC.

V and J are TRBV29-1 and TRBJ2-1; D possibly matches TRBD1 or TRBD2 (7 bases each). The ends were cut back, 0 bases at V and 5 bases at J, with 17 bases in the middle. Germline values: CDR1 SQVTM, CDR2 ANQGSEA. This CDR3 is built from 16 residues. CDR3 nucleotides: TGCAGCGTTGAAGACCCAAGACAGGGAGGGGACAATGAGCAGTTCTTC. Translated, it gives CSVEDPRQGGDNEQFF.

The chain employs TRBV28 and TRBJ2-5, with a weak D call TRBD1 (6 bases). Germline CDR1 and CDR2: MDHEN and SYDVKM. The CDR3 runs to 13 residues. The V and J ends lost 3 bases and 6 bases respectively, with 11 bases between them. DNA for the CDR3: TGTGCCAGCAGTTTGCCAGGGACACAGACCCAGTACTTC. Amino acids: CASSLPGTQTQYF.

The rearrangement uses TRBV25-1 and TRBJ2-1, with 7 bases matching TRBD2. The CDR3 spans 12 residues. Unmatched junction bases numbered 1, after V lost 4 bases and J lost 7 bases. Germline CDR1 reads MGHDK; CDR2 reads SYGVNS. The CDR3 DNA reads TGTGCCAGCAGTGTGGGGGGGAATGAGCAGTTCTTC. Translating gives CASSVGGNEQFF.

V and J are TRBV4-1 and TRBJ2-7, with D possibly TRBD2 on 6 matching bases. Trimming shortened V by 2 bases and J by 0 bases, and 14 bases separated the two germline ends. The CDR3 covers 16 residues. Germline loops: CDR1 MGHRA, CDR2 YSYEKL. Here the CDR3 DNA reads TGCGCCAGCAGCCAAAGGCTGGGACTCTACTCCTACGAGCAGTACTTC. This translates into CASSQRLGLYSYEQYF.

Here the CDR3 DNA reads TGTGCCAGTAGTATAGTTGGCGGGGGCACAGATACGCAGTATTTT. Amino acids: CASSIVGGGTDTQYF. The chain recombines TRBV19 with TRBJ2-3, with a possible D match to TRBD2 (6 bases). The germline gives CDR1 LNHDA, CDR2 SQIVND (reference sequence). CDR3 length: 15 residues. Trimming shortened V by 1 base and J by 1 base, and 9 bases separated the two germline ends. Supplemented by reference TRBV19 and TRBJ2-3, the full variable domain reads DGGITQSPKYLFRKEGQNVTLSCEQNLNHDAMYWYRQDPGQGLRLIYYSQIVNDFQKGDIAEGYSVSREKKESFPLTVTSAQKNPTAFYLCASSIVGGGTDTQYFGPGTRLTVL.

The V gene is TRBV5-6, the J gene TRBJ2-7, with D possibly being TRBD1 (6 bases). This CDR3 is built from 14 residues. The V and J ends lost 2 bases and 3 bases respectively, with 12 bases between them. Germline loops: CDR1 SGHDT, CDR2 YYEEEE. The DNA for the CDR3 is TGTGCCAGCAGCTTTACCAACAGGGTCTACGAGCAGTACTTC. Translating gives CASSFTNRVYEQYF. Complete variable domain (other parts from reference TRBV5-6 and TRBJ2-7): DAGVTQSPTHLIKTRGQQVTLRCSPKSGHDTVSWYQQALGQGPQFIFQYYEEEERQRGNFPDRFSGHQFPNYSSELNVNALLLGDSALYLCASSFTNRVYEQYFGPGTRLTVT.

V and J are TRBV5-4 and TRBJ2-2; 11 nucleotides align to TRBD1. Germline CDR1 reads SGHNT; CDR2 reads YYREEE (reference sequence). V gave up 2 bases and J gave up 0 bases; unmatched junction bases: 6. The CDR3 contains 18 residues. The CDR3 region is CASSLPPGQGANTGELFF. The CDR3, as DNA: TGTGCCAGCAGCTTACCCCCGGGACAGGGGGCGAACACCGGGGAGCTGTTTTTT.

The V gene is TRBV6-5, the J gene TRBJ1-4; D perhaps matches TRBD1 (5 bases). CDR3 length: 14 residues. CDR1 is MNHEY, CDR2 SVGAGI, per germline. V lost 6 bases to trimming and J lost 3 bases, with 11 bases between them. In nucleotides, the CDR3 is TGTGCCAGCAGCGACAGCTTTCCTAATGAAAAACTGTTTTTT. It encodes CASSDSFPNEKLFF.

This chain joins TRBV9 and TRBJ2-1, with TRBD2 matching 7 bases. Germline loops: CDR1 SGDLS, CDR2 YYNGEE. This CDR3 contains 12 residues. V shed 4 bases and J 10 bases; nucleotides not matched to a gene: 5. The CDR3 here is CASSPRAGEQFF. The CDR3 DNA is TGTGCCAGCAGCCCCCGAGCGGGAGAGCAGTTCTTC.

A note on this clone: The same CDR3 is also encoded by other DNA sequences in this sample. The chain links TRBV27 to TRBJ1-1; no reliable D call. The CDR3 is 13 residues long. Germline V gives CDR1 MNHEY, CDR2 SMNVEV (reference sequence). V lost 2 bases, J lost 1 base, and 5 bases lay in between. CDR3 sequence: CASSLGRNTEAFF. The CDR3 nucleotides read TGTGCCAGCAGTTTAGGGAGGAACACTGAAGCTTTCTTT.

The chain carries TRBV6-1 and TRBJ1-1; a weak D match, TRBD1 (6 bases). V lost 4 bases, J lost 2 bases, and 14 bases lay in between. The germline V gene has CDR1 MNHNS and CDR2 SASEGT. The CDR3 is 15 amino acids. CDR3 coding DNA: TGTGCCAGCAGTGTTAGACAGGTGTTAAACACTGAAGCTTTCTTT. Translated: CASSVRQVLNTEAFF.

V is TRBV30 and J is TRBJ1-4; D is uncertain. The V end lost 5 bases, the J end lost 0 bases, and 16 bases lay between the germline ends. Germline V gene sequence: CDR1 GTSNPN, CDR2 SVGIG (reference sequence). This CDR3 has 16 residues. CDR3 DNA: TGTGCCTGGGGGCACGGGGAGTTTGCAACTAATGAAAAACTGTTTTTT. Translating it yields CAWGHGEFATNEKLFF.

The chain uses TRBV15 and TRBJ2-4; TRBD2 aligns across 12 bases. This CDR3 contains 17 residues. Germline values: CDR1 LNHNV, CDR2 YYDKDF (reference sequence). The V segment lost 1 base and the J segment 8 bases; nucleotides outside the gene matches: 9. The CDR3 sequence: CATSRARTSGIRDIQYF. DNA of the CDR3: TGTGCCACCAGCAGAGCGAGGACTAGCGGGATCCGTGACATTCAGTACTTC. Full variable domain (remainder filled in from reference TRBV15 and TRBJ2-4): DAMVIQNPRYQVTQFGKPVTLSCSQTLNHNVMYWYQQKSSQAPKLLFHYYDKDFNNEADTPDNFQSRRPNTSFCFLDIRSPGLGDTAMYLCATSRARTSGIRDIQYFGAGTRLSVL.

This rearrangement joins TRBV5-1 to TRBJ2-7; D gene unclear. Germline loops: CDR1 SGHRS, CDR2 YFSETQ. The ends were cut back, 2 bases at V and 0 bases at J, with 6 bases in the middle. The CDR3 is 13 amino acids. The CDR3 reads CASSLSLSYEQYF. In DNA, the CDR3 is TGCGCCAGCAGCTTAAGTCTCTCCTACGAGCAGTACTTC.

The chain has TRBV11-2 and TRBJ1-2; D call uncertain. Germline CDR1 reads SGHAT; CDR2 reads FQNNGV. V shed 5 bases and J shed 0 bases, with 13 bases lying between them. The CDR3 consists of 15 residues. CDR3 region: CASSPVPRSNYGYTF. The CDR3 nucleotides read TGTGCCAGCAGCCCGGTGCCCAGATCTAACTATGGCTACACCTTC.